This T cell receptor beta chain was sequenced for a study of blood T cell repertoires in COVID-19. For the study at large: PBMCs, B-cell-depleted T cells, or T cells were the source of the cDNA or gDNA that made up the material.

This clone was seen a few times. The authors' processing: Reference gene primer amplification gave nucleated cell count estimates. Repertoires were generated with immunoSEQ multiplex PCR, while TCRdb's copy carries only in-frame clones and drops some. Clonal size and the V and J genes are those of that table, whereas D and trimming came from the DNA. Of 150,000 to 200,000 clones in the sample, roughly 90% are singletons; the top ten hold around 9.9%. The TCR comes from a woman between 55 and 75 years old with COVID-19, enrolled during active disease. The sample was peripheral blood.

CDR3 region: CASSLLQGRTDTQYF. The CDR3 coding sequence is TGTGCCAGCAGCTTACTGCAGGGCCGCACAGATACGCAGTATTTT. This chain uses TRBV11-2 with TRBJ2-3, with D maybe TRBD1 (5 bases). V was trimmed by 2 bases and J by 1 base, leaving 10 bases between them. The CDR3 loop spans 15 amino acids. Germline CDR1 reads SGHAT; CDR2 reads FQNNGV.